The present TCR beta chain was sequenced within a study of blood T cell repertoires in COVID-19. Across the study: Samples representing acute and convalescent COVID-19 were sourced from the United States, Italy and Spain. From T cells, B-cell-depleted T cells, or PBMCs came the material, which was cDNA or gDNA.

Seattle patients were enrolled during active infection and followed longitudinally. CDR1 MNHEY and CDR2 SVGAGI come from the germline V gene. Trimming took 4 bases from V and 2 from J, leaving 11 bases between them. The CDR3 covers 14 residues. In the original analysis: By means of reference gene primer amplification, nucleated cell counts were estimated. TCRdb's copy holds only in-frame clones and misses some; the assay was immunoSEQ multiplex PCR. V and J calls plus clone size are reproduced from that table; the DNA served to infer D and trimming. This table has some 210,000 clones, roughly 90% appearing once. In its sample, this clone was seen once.

This TCR came from a man in his 60s with COVID-19, enrolled during active disease. The specimen sequenced was peripheral blood. The chain employs TRBV6-5 and TRBJ2-5; TRBD2 might be the D (6 bases). CDR3 bases: TGTGCCAGCAGTTCCCCGGGACTGCAAGAGACCCAGTACTTC. This encodes CASSSPGLQETQYF.